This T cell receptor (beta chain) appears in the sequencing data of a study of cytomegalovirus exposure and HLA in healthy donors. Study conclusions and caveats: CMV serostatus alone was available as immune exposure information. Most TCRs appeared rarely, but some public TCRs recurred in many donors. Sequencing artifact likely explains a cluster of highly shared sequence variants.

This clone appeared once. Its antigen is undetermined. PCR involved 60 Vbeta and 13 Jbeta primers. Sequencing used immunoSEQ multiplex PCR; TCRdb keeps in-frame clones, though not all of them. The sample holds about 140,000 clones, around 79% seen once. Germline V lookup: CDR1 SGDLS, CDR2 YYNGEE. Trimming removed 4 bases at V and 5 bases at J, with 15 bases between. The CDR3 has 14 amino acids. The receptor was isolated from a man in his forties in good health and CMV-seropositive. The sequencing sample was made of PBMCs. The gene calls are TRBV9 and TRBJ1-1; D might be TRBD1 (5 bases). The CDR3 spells CASSSGPTRTEAFF. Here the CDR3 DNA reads TGTGCCAGCAGCTCGGGACCGACTAGGACTGAAGCTTTCTTT.